Detailed here is one TCR beta chain. The sample comes from a study of cytomegalovirus exposure and HLA in healthy donors. CDR3 length equals 12 residues. CDR1 is LNHDA, CDR2 SQIVND, per germline (reference sequence). Between the trimmed V and J ends, which lost 3 bases and 4 bases, there was a span of 6 bases. Vbeta (60) and Jbeta (13) primers were used in the PCR. Assay: immunoSEQ multiplex PCR; the TCRdb copy retains only in-frame clones and omits some. This table has 110,000 or so clones, roughly three quarters appearing once. This chain uses TRBV19 with TRBJ1-1; possible D gene TRBD1, 5 bases. This clonotype was sampled from a man aged 50-59 years in good health and CMV-seropositive. The source material was PBMCs. CDR3 sequence reads: CASSIQGTEAFF. The CDR3 DNA follows: TGTGCCAGTAGTATCCAGGGCACTGAAGCTTTCTTT.